Listed here are 24 T cell receptor beta chains from one sample, sequenced in a study of cytomegalovirus exposure and HLA in healthy donors. PCR involved 60 Vbeta and 13 Jbeta primers. Data came from immunoSEQ multiplex PCR; TCRdb stores just in-frame clones and leaves some out. The sample shows 120,000 or so clones, less than 90% of them seen only once. Specimen: PBMCs. The source of these receptors is a man between 18 and 35 years old in good health and CMV-seropositive.

This chain uses TRBV6-1 with TRBJ1-1, with a weak D call TRBD1 (6 bases). This CDR3 comprises 14 residues. In germline, CDR1 is MNHNS, CDR2 SASEGT. V was pared by 9 bases and J by 4 bases, with 18 bases between. CDR3: CASVQQQGRTEAFF. The CDR3 nucleotides read TGTGCCAGTGTGCAACAACAGGGTCGCACTGAAGCTTTCTTT.

The chain uses TRBV6-5 and TRBJ2-1; 9 bases line up with TRBD2. V shed 2 bases, J shed 9 bases, and the junction held 11 bases outside the gene matches. Germline V CDR1 and CDR2: MNHEY, SVGAGI. CDR3 length equals 16 residues. The CDR3 DNA sequence: TGTGCCAGCAGTTACCCGGGGGCGGGGGGGCATGTTGAGCAGTTCTTC. This sequence encodes CASSYPGAGGHVEQFF.

V and J are TRBV5-4 and TRBJ2-5; D is undetermined. V was trimmed by 2 bases and J by 5 bases, leaving 13 bases between them. CDR3 size: 14 residues. Germline CDR1 SGHNT, CDR2 YYREEE (reference sequence). DNA for the CDR3: TGTGCCAGCAGCTTCTCGTCGTTTCGGGAGACCCAGTACTTC. It is translated as CASSFSSFRETQYF.

V is TRBV10-3 and J is TRBJ2-1; maybe TRBD1 (6 bases). V shed 4 bases and J shed 6 bases, with 16 bases lying between them. Germline-derived CDR1 and CDR2 are ENHRY and SYGVKD. The CDR3 runs to 15 residues. CDR3 in DNA: TGTGCCATCAGTGGGACGCTGGGACAAGGCAATGAGCAGTTCTTC. It encodes CAISGTLGQGNEQFF.

The chain employs TRBV6-5 and TRBJ1-6; the match to TRBD1 covers 8 bases. Trimming cost V 7 bases and J 10 bases; bases outside gene matches: 12. Germline values: CDR1 MNHEY, CDR2 SVGAGI. This CDR3 contains 15 residues. The CDR3 DNA reads TGTGCCAGCACTCCAGGGGGCGTCCCTGGGTCACCCCTCCACTTT. Its translation is CASTPGGVPGSPLHF.

This chain connects TRBV2 to TRBJ2-5; 11 bases agree with TRBD2. Per the germline V gene, CDR1 is SNHLY and CDR2 is FYNNEI. The CDR3 has 17 residues. The V segment lost 4 bases and the J segment 2 bases; nucleotides outside the gene matches: 9. This CDR3 is CASSASGGPPPQETQYF. CDR3 nucleotide sequence: TGTGCCAGCAGTGCTAGCGGGGGGCCCCCTCCACAAGAGACCCAGTACTTC. Complete variable domain (other parts from reference TRBV2 and TRBJ2-5): EPEVTQTPSHQVTQMGQEVILRCVPISNHLYFYWYRQILGQKVEFLVSFYNNEISEKSEIFDDQFSVERPDGSNFTLKIRSTKLEDSAMYFCASSASGGPPPQETQYFGPGTRLLVL.

This clone was observed once. The chain links TRBV30 to TRBJ2-5; a possible D gene is TRBD1 (7 bases). Trimming removed 1 base from V and 1 base from J, with 10 bases in between. The CDR3 has 14 residues. Germline V gene data show CDR1 as GTSNPN and CDR2 as SVGIG (reference sequence). The CDR3 protein is CAWSGRGLQETQYF. For the CDR3, the DNA is TGTGCCTGGAGTGGGAGGGGGCTCCAAGAGACCCAGTACTTC. The whole variable domain, remainder taken from reference TRBV30 and TRBJ2-5, is SQTIHQWPATLVQPVGSPLSLECTVEGTSNPNLYWYRQAAGRGLQLLFYSVGIGQISSEVPQNLSASRPQDRQFILSSKKLLLSDSGFYLCAWSGRGLQETQYFGPGTRLLVL.

This clone was detected only once. The rearrangement uses TRBV14 and TRBJ2-5, with TRBD1 matching over 8 bases. This CDR3 is 15 amino acids long. The J segment lost 1 base and the V segment lost 2 bases, leaving 3 bases of the junction unmatched. Germline values: CDR1 SGHDN, CDR2 FVKESK. CDR3 amino acids: CASSQLGQGQETQYF. CDR3 DNA: TGTGCCAGCAGCCAATTAGGACAGGGCCAAGAGACCCAGTACTTC.

This chain uses TRBV30 with TRBJ1-2, with TRBD1 identical over 7 bases. Germline V gene lookup returns CDR1 GTSNPN and CDR2 SVGIG (reference sequence). V lost 5 bases to trimming and J lost 3 bases; unmatched junction nucleotides: 6. This CDR3 has 13 residues. The CDR3, as DNA: TGTGCCTGGGTTTATGGGACAGACTATGGCTACACCTTC. Its translation is CAWVYGTDYGYTF.

Here the CDR3 DNA reads TGTGCCATCAGTGAGTACGGGGTCGTTGGCACAGATACGCAGTATTTT. Translating gives CAISEYGVVGTDTQYF. The chain employs TRBV10-3 and TRBJ2-3, with D tentatively TRBD2 (5 bases). Trimming took 1 base from V and 1 from J, leaving 12 bases between them. The CDR3 has 16 amino acids. Germline V lookup: CDR1 ENHRY, CDR2 SYGVKD.

V gene TRBV11-2 combines with J gene TRBJ2-7; 7 bases match TRBD2. J lost 7 bases, V lost 2 bases, and 8 bases had no gene match. CDR1 and CDR2 (germline): SGHAT, FQNNGV. The CDR3 is 14 residues long. CDR3 bases: TGTGCCAGCAGCTTAACCAGCGGGGAGATTGAGCAGTACTTC. This encodes CASSLTSGEIEQYF.

This chain uses TRBV19 with TRBJ2-3; no clear D gene. This CDR3 spans 13 amino acids. CDR1 and CDR2 from the germline V gene are LNHDA and SQIVND (reference sequence). Trimming removed 1 base at V and 1 base at J, with 3 bases between. CDR3 residues: CASSIGRTDTQYF. CDR3 nucleotides: TGTGCCAGTAGTATAGGGCGCACAGATACGCAGTATTTT.

The V call is TRBV6-5, the J call TRBJ1-1, with 8 bases aligning to TRBD1. V lost 5 bases and J lost 11; bases outside the gene matches: 13. In germline, CDR1 is MNHEY, CDR2 SVGAGI. The CDR3 loop spans 14 amino acids. CDR3: CASSGGQGERAAFF. DNA for the CDR3: TGTGCCAGCAGTGGAGGACAGGGAGAGAGAGCGGCTTTCTTT.

This clone was counted a few times. The chain employs TRBV6-1 and TRBJ2-7; 10 bases line up with TRBD1. CDR1 is MNHNS and CDR2 is SASEGT in the germline V gene. V was clipped by 0 bases and J by 3 bases; unmatched bases: 8. The CDR3 sequence is 17 residues long. The CDR3 loop reads CASSEALGQGIYYEQYF. The CDR3 DNA follows: TGTGCCAGCAGTGAAGCGCTGGGACAGGGGATTTACTACGAGCAGTACTTC.

J is TRBJ1-4 and V is TRBV9; 8 positions agree with TRBD1. CDR3 length: 14 residues. Looked up from germline, CDR1 is SGDLS and CDR2 is YYNGEE. The trim removed 2 bases at V and 8 bases at J, leaving 5 bases unmatched. This chain's CDR3 is CASSVWDRQEKLFF. DNA of the CDR3: TGTGCCAGCAGCGTTTGGGACAGGCAGGAAAAACTGTTTTTT.

V usage is TRBV9 and J usage is TRBJ1-1, with unresolved D. In germline, CDR1 is SGDLS, CDR2 YYNGEE. V was cut by 5 bases and J by 1 base, with 9 bases left in between. The CDR3 is 13 residues long. The CDR3 region is CASSLSGNTEAFF. The CDR3 bases are TGTGCCAGCAGTCTTAGCGGGAACACTGAAGCTTTCTTT.

The V and J genes are TRBV27 and TRBJ2-7; 7 bases are shared with TRBD2. The CDR3 sequence is 13 residues long. Trimming at V came to 7 bases and at J to 6 bases, leaving 9 bases not matched to a gene. Germline V CDR1 and CDR2: MNHEY, SMNVEV (reference sequence). In nucleotides, the CDR3 is TGTGCCAGCATCGCTCCGGGGGGAGGCGAGCAGTACTTC. Its translation: CASIAPGGGEQYF.

The J gene is TRBJ2-1, the V gene TRBV6-1; D is uncertain. CDR1 is MNHNS, CDR2 SASEGT, per germline. The V gene lost 5 bases and the J gene lost 4 bases, with 6 bases spanning the gap. CDR3 size: 12 residues. CDR3 DNA: TGTGCCAGCAGTCAGAATTACAATGAGCAGTTCTTC. It encodes CASSQNYNEQFF.

CDR3 protein: CASSLGGGGTEAFF. The DNA of the CDR3 is TGTGCCAGCAGCTTAGGGGGAGGGGGAACTGAAGCTTTCTTT. This chain connects TRBV7-6 to TRBJ1-1; D is possibly TRBD1 (6 bases). Trimming removed 1 base at V and 5 bases at J, with 11 bases between. The CDR3 is 14 residues long. The germline CDR1 and CDR2 sequences are SGHVS and FNYEAQ.

The V gene is TRBV11-2, the J gene TRBJ2-7; 10 bases line up with TRBD1. CDR1 is SGHAT, CDR2 FQNNGV, per germline. V lost 0 bases, J lost 3 bases, and 5 bases stayed unmatched. This CDR3 region has 16 residues. The CDR3 DNA sequence: TGTGCCAGCAGCTTAGAGGACAGGGGGGCTTTCTACGAGCAGTACTTC. This translates into CASSLEDRGAFYEQYF.

The chain couples TRBV6-1 to TRBJ1-2, with D possibly being TRBD1 (6 bases). Trimming left V 3 bases short and J 4 bases short, with 9 bases between. The germline V gene has CDR1 MNHNS and CDR2 SASEGT. This CDR3 is 13 amino acids long. The CDR3 loop reads CASSDRGAYGYTF. DNA for the CDR3: TGTGCCAGCAGTGACAGGGGCGCCTATGGCTACACCTTC.

This clone came up once. The rearrangement links TRBV18 to TRBJ1-5, with unresolved D. This CDR3 region has 14 residues. The V end was cut by 4 bases, the J end by 4 bases, with 11 bases between. Germline CDR1 KGHSH, CDR2 LQKENI. CDR3 amino acids: CASSRSGTNQPQHF. DNA of the CDR3: TGTGCCAGCTCACGATCGGGAACGAATCAGCCCCAGCATTTT.

This clone was picked up one time. The chain employs TRBV18 and TRBJ1-6, with D possibly matching TRBD1 (5 bases). The CDR3 is 15 residues long. The germline gives CDR1 KGHSH, CDR2 LQKENI. V gave up 1 base and J gave up 7 bases, with 11 bases separating them. The CDR3 loop is CASSPQQVFNSPLHF. CDR3 nucleotide sequence: TGTGCCAGCTCACCACAACAGGTTTTCAATTCACCCCTCCACTTT. Full variable domain (remainder filled in from reference TRBV18 and TRBJ1-6): NAGVMQNPRHLVRRRGQEARLRCSPMKGHSHVYWYRQLPEEGLKFMVYLQKENIIDESGMPKERFSAEFPKEGPSILRIQQVVRGDSAAYFCASSPQQVFNSPLHFGNGTRLTVT.

The rearrangement uses TRBV27 and TRBJ1-2; perhaps TRBD1 as D (5 bases). Germline loops: CDR1 MNHEY, CDR2 SMNVEV (reference sequence). V lost 6 bases, J lost 8 bases, and 19 bases lay in between. The CDR3 covers 14 residues. The CDR3 loop reads CASSTAGPEGGYTF. The CDR3, as DNA: TGTGCCAGCAGCACTGCGGGGCCAGAAGGGGGCTACACCTTC.